The entry that follows covers one T cell receptor beta chain sequence. Its antigen is currently unknown. Germline CDR1 LNHDA, CDR2 SQIVND (reference sequence). The CDR3 length is 15 residues. With 3 bases clipped from V and 2 bases from J, the junction kept 7 bases outside the gene matches. The record originates from a study of cytomegalovirus exposure and HLA in healthy donors. General study results and limits: The listing of 150 or so TCR beta chains classed them as cytomegalovirus-associated. Later on, an analysis found that several of the most significant clusters appeared to be linked to common viral pathogens, which included parvovirus B19. Being productive about 90% or about 30% of the time was typical of most TCR beta V segments in an earlier analysis.

It was with 60 Vbeta and 13 Jbeta primers that the PCR ran. The repertoire was sequenced with immunoSEQ multiplex PCR; TCRdb's copy has only in-frame clones and lacks some. The sample yields tens of thousands of clones, roughly 76% seen once. Sequencing was carried out using PBMCs. The TCR sequence derives from a male donor in good health and CMV-seropositive. The rearrangement uses TRBV19 and TRBJ2-7; 7 nucleotides align to TRBD2. DNA of the CDR3: TGTGCCAGTAGTATTCTCAGCGGGGCAACCTACGAGCAGTACTTC. Amino acid sequence: CASSILSGATYEQYF.